The 5 T cell receptor beta chains in this list originate from one sample, sequenced in a study of T cell clonotyping in hematopoietic cell transplantation. Clones were read by immunoSEQ multiplex PCR, and TCRdb kept only the in-frame ones, dropping some. The profile shows about 19,000 clones, around 80% of them singletons. The sample comprised peripheral blood mononuclear cells. The receptors come from a man in his 60s in good health. Some clones in this sample may be carry-over from other donors' samples.

In its sample, this clone was seen a few times. The chain joins TRBV6-5 to TRBJ1-1; D is possibly TRBD1 (6 bases). Germline V gene lookup returns CDR1 MNHEY and CDR2 SVGAGI. The length of the CDR3 is 14 residues. Trimming took 0 bases from V and 7 from J, leaving 12 bases between them. CDR3 in DNA: TGTGCCAGCAGTTACTCCCAAGGGGGAAGTGAAGCTTTCTTT. Translated, it gives CASSYSQGGSEAFF.

The count of this clone is one. The chain links TRBV5-1 to TRBJ1-1, with D tentatively TRBD1 (5 bases). Per germline, CDR1 SGHRS and CDR2 YFSETQ. This CDR3 contains 13 residues. V gave up 0 bases and J gave up 4 bases, with 7 bases separating them. In nucleotides, the CDR3 is TGCGCCAGCAGCTTGGTGGGGGTCACTGAAGCTTTCTTT. This codes for CASSLVGVTEAFF. Full variable domain (outside the CDR3, taken from reference TRBV5-1 and TRBJ1-1): KAGVTQTPRYLIKTRGQQVTLSCSPISGHRSVSWYQQTPGQGLQFLFEYFSETQRNKGNFPGRFSGRQFSNSRSEMNVSTLELGDSALYLCASSLVGVTEAFFGQGTRLTVV.

V gene TRBV30 combines with J gene TRBJ1-2; 8 bases are shared with TRBD1. Germline loops: CDR1 GTSNPN, CDR2 SVGIG (reference sequence). V lost 7 bases and J lost 0; bases outside the gene matches: 7. The CDR3 contains 14 residues. CDR3 loop: CAYSQGGANYGYTF. CDR3 sequence (DNA): TGTGCCTACTCACAGGGGGGAGCTAACTATGGCTACACCTTC.

The V and J genes are TRBV27 and TRBJ1-4; D is undetermined. From germline, CDR1 is MNHEY and CDR2 SMNVEV (reference sequence). The CDR3 extends over 16 amino acids. Deletions cut 2 bases from V and 2 bases from J, with 12 bases between. CDR3 in DNA: TGTGCCAGCAGTTTAAGTCGTGGCGGGACTAATGAAAAACTGTTTTTT. As protein: CASSLSRGGTNEKLFF.

This clone has a handful of counts. V is TRBV5-4 and J is TRBJ2-5; 10 bases align to TRBD1. The better agreement between TRBJ2-7 and the DNA end casts doubt on the J call. The V gene's germline CDR1 is SGHNT and CDR2 YYREEE (reference sequence). The CDR3 loop spans 14 amino acids. CDR3 nucleotides: TGTGCCAGCAGCCGAGGACAGGGGGTGGACGAGCAGTACTTC. Its protein product is CASSRGQGVDEQYF.